This is a list of T cell receptor beta chains from one sample in a study of graft-versus-host responses after intestinal transplantation. Some clones are missing from TCRdb's copy, which holds only in-frame ones; the method was immunoSEQ multiplex PCR. The sample has 12,000 to 15,000 clones; 30% to 35% are singletons. This specimen was alloreactive CD4+ T cells from a mixed lymphocyte reaction culture, taken before intestinal transplant. All receptors come from a human patient who received an intestinal transplant. CDR3s include the opening cysteine and the closing phenylalanine or tryptophan. Each record gives: J gene, D gene, V gene, CDR3 protein. A D gene is named only where the DNA matches it firmly.

TRBJ1-6 NA TRBV30 CAWSGQQTDNSPLHF
TRBJ2-1 NA TRBV28 CASRGAYEQFF
TRBJ2-1 TRBD1 TRBV11-2 CASSLEDRAEQFF
TRBJ2-7 TRBD2 TRBV5-1 CASSFNGLAGLEQYF
TRBJ1-4 NA TRBV18 CASSPSAGLREKLFF
TRBJ2-7 NA TRBV11-2 CASSLAGTYEQYF
TRBJ1-5 NA TRBV7-8 CASSLSLNQPQHF
TRBJ2-5 NA TRBV18 CASSLANHQETQYF
TRBJ2-1 NA TRBV19 CATRGYNEQFF
TRBJ2-1 TRBD1 TRBV6-5 CASSHDRDSYNEQFF
TRBJ2-1 TRBD1 TRBV5-1 CASSFNRGRSDEQFF
TRBJ2-1 TRBD2 TRBV5-1 CASSFLREGSNEQFF
TRBJ2-1 NA TRBV19 CASSILSPGVAGNEQFF
TRBJ1-3 NA TRBV5-6 CASSLVQLTSGNTIYF
TRBJ2-2 TRBD2 TRBV5-1 CASSLGAGVAGELFF
TRBJ1-5 TRBD1 TRBV10-1 CASSEIRGHQPQHF
TRBJ2-7 TRBD2 TRBV6-1 CASSMGLAGSYEQYF
TRBJ2-7 NA TRBV4-2 CASSQDWTTSSYEQYF
TRBJ1-1 NA TRBV5-4 CASSPQGGYTEAFF
TRBJ2-5 NA TRBV5-1 CASSVLTWDQETQYF
TRBJ2-3 NA TRBV18 CASSPGSRSRYTQYF
TRBJ2-3 TRBD2 TRBV5-1 CASSTRTSGRTDTQYF
TRBJ2-3 TRBD2 TRBV5-1 CASSLVDLGGIGDTQYF
TRBJ2-5 NA TRBV5-4 CAGSLEARETQYF
TRBJ2-1 NA TRBV4-2 CASSQANAGSYNEQFF